This entry lists 31 T cell receptor beta chains sequenced from one sample in a study of identical twins. A single record per CDR3 protein comes from TCRdb applying MiXCR to the 5' RACE reads. The sample lists some 900,000 distinct CDR3 sequences, around an eighth occurring once. These data were also filed under a second study, of yellow fever vaccine responses in identical twins.

Source material: PBMCs. These receptors were obtained from a woman aged 18-35 years in good health.

This chain joins TRBV2 and TRBJ1-1; D gene unclear. Germline CDR1 SNHLY, CDR2 FYNNEI. The CDR3 is 9 residues long. Trimming removed 8 bases at V and 11 bases at J, with 9 bases between. The CDR3: CASGERAFF. For the CDR3, the DNA is TGTGCCAGCGGCGAGCGGGCTTTCTTT.

This clonotype has more than one count but fewer than ten. In DNA form, the CDR3 reads TGTGCCAGCAGCTTGTCGACAGGGAGTTTCCGCCCGATCACAGATACGCAGTATTTT. It specifies CASSLSTGSFRPITDTQYF. J is TRBJ2-3 and V is TRBV28; 7 bases align to TRBD1. After removal of 6 bases from V and 2 bases from J, the junction contained 20 bases not matched to a gene. Germline V lookup: CDR1 MDHEN, CDR2 SYDVKM. CDR3 length: 19 amino acids.

This clonotype was counted a few times. This chain uses TRBV4-1 with TRBJ2-1; D is possibly TRBD1 or TRBD2 (6 bases each). The CDR3 has 13 amino acids. The germline V gene encodes CDR1 MGHRA and CDR2 YSYEKL. Trimming left V 1 base short and J 8 bases short, with 9 bases between. The CDR3: CASSQAGAHEQFF. For the CDR3, the DNA is TGCGCCAGCAGCCAAGCGGGGGCTCATGAGCAGTTCTTC.

The sample holds a few counts of this clonotype. The gene calls are TRBV9 and TRBJ2-1, with TRBD2 matching 11 bases. The length of the CDR3 is 16 residues. CDR1 SGDLS and CDR2 YYNGEE come from the germline V gene. Germline trimming cut 0 bases from V and 4 bases from J; bases unmatched to any gene: 3. CDR3 residues: CASSVELAGAYNEQFF. In DNA, the CDR3 is TGTGCCAGCAGCGTAGAACTAGCGGGAGCGTACAATGAGCAGTTCTTC.

DNA for the CDR3: TGTGCCAGCAGTTTAACGATTACCGACCCACAAGAGACCCAGTACTTC. Its translation: CASSLTITDPQETQYF. V and J are TRBV28 and TRBJ2-5; D is ambiguous. V dropped 2 bases and J dropped 2 bases, with 15 bases sitting between them. CDR3 length: 16 residues. CDR1 MDHEN and CDR2 SYDVKM come from the germline V gene.

J is TRBJ2-1 and V is TRBV4-2; 9 positions agree with TRBD1. The CDR3 has 16 amino acids. Germline loops: CDR1 LGHNA, CDR2 YNFKEQ. Trimming removed 3 bases from V and 5 bases from J; junction bases left unmatched: 8. In nucleotides, the CDR3 is TGTGCCAGCAGCCATGTACCGGGACAGGGAGACAATGAGCAGTTCTTC. Protein sequence: CASSHVPGQGDNEQFF.

The J gene is TRBJ2-7, the V gene TRBV5-1; D not resolved. V was pared by 0 bases and J by 2 bases, with 9 bases between. The CDR3 extends over 14 amino acids. Germline-derived CDR1 and CDR2 are SGHRS and YFSETQ. The CDR3 DNA follows: TGCGCCAGCAGCTTGGCCTTTGGCGCCTACGAGCAGTACTTC. Its protein product is CASSLAFGAYEQYF.

The table lists this clonotype with a few counts. The J gene is TRBJ1-2, the V gene TRBV5-1; 8 positions match TRBD1. CDR3 length: 14 amino acids. Per the germline V gene, CDR1 is SGHRS and CDR2 is YFSETQ. The junction had 5 bases not matched to a gene; V was cut back by 0 bases and J by 7 bases. The CDR3 nucleotides read TGCGCCAGCAGCTTGGAGGGACAGGAGGGTGGCTACACCTTC. The encoded protein is CASSLEGQEGGYTF.

V and J are TRBV5-1 and TRBJ2-5, with 7 bases matching TRBD1. The CDR3 is made up of 16 amino acids. The trim removed 0 bases at V and 5 bases at J, leaving 10 bases unmatched. Germline V gene sequence: CDR1 SGHRS, CDR2 YFSETQ. The chain's CDR3 is CASSLESPIQGETQYF. The CDR3 nucleotides read TGCGCCAGCAGCTTGGAGTCCCCCATACAGGGGGAGACCCAGTACTTC. Full variable domain (missing parts from reference TRBV5-1 and TRBJ2-5): KAGVTQTPRYLIKTRGQQVTLSCSPISGHRSVSWYQQTPGQGLQFLFEYFSETQRNKGNFPGRFSGRQFSNSRSEMNVSTLELGDSALYLCASSLESPIQGETQYFGPGTRLLVL.

This sequence joins TRBV3-1 and TRBJ2-7; 10 bases line up with TRBD1. CDR3 length: 15 residues. J lost 5 bases, V lost 2 bases, and 6 bases had no gene match. The germline V gene encodes CDR1 LGHDT and CDR2 YNNKEL (reference sequence). CDR3: CASSQPGQGSHEQYF. The CDR3 bases are TGTGCCAGCAGCCAACCGGGACAGGGGTCCCACGAGCAGTACTTC.

A few counts support this clonotype. This sequence joins TRBV29-1 and TRBJ2-4; D is uncertain. Trimming removed 6 bases from V and 1 base from J, with 13 bases in between. This CDR3 region has 14 residues. The germline CDR1 and CDR2 sequences are SQVTM and ANQGSEA. CDR3 sequence: CSVVHGLAKNIQYF. DNA for the CDR3: TGCAGCGTAGTACATGGATTGGCCAAAAACATTCAGTACTTC.

The chain links TRBV20-1 to TRBJ2-1; tentative D call: TRBD2 (6 bases). CDR3 size: 17 residues. The germline CDR1 and CDR2 sequences are DFQATT and SNEGSKA (reference sequence). V was cut by 1 base and J by 4 bases, with 20 bases left in between. Here the CDR3 reads CSARAITGTSYYNEQFF. The CDR3 nucleotides read TGCAGTGCTAGAGCAATCACCGGGACTTCCTATTACAATGAGCAGTTCTTC.

This clonotype was picked up many times. V and J are TRBV24-1 and TRBJ1-1; 8 positions match TRBD1. Germline loops: CDR1 KGHDR, CDR2 SFDVKD. V shed 4 bases, J shed 8 bases, and the junction held 2 bases outside the gene matches. The CDR3 consists of 12 residues. This CDR3 is CATSERQGEAFF. The CDR3 region has the DNA TGTGCCACCAGTGAGAGACAGGGGGAAGCTTTCTTT.

This clonotype was seen only a few times. This sequence joins TRBV5-1 and TRBJ1-3; 9 bases are shared with TRBD1. The CDR3 is made up of 17 amino acids. Trimming removed 2 bases from V and 4 bases from J; junction bases left unmatched: 10. CDR1 SGHRS and CDR2 YFSETQ come from the germline V gene. The CDR3 DNA sequence: TGCGCCAGCAGCTTTTACGGACAGGGGAGGTCGGGAAACACCATATATTTT. Amino acid sequence: CASSFYGQGRSGNTIYF.

This clonotype came up many times. The chain combines TRBV7-9 with TRBJ1-1; D possibly corresponds to TRBD1 (6 bases). The ends were cut back, 2 bases at V and 4 bases at J, with 11 bases in the middle. Germline V gene sequence: CDR1 SEHNR, CDR2 FQNEAQ (reference sequence). The CDR3 covers 14 residues. The CDR3, as DNA: TGTGCCAGCAGCTTAATTGGGGGCGCCACTGAAGCTTTCTTT. It translates to CASSLIGGATEAFF. Together with reference TRBV7-9 and TRBJ1-1, the CDR3 gives the full variable domain: DTGVSQNPRHKITKRGQNVTFRCDPISEHNRLYWYRQTLGQGPEFLTYFQNEAQLEKSRLLSDRFSAERPKGSFSTLEIQRTEQGDSAMYLCASSLIGGATEAFFGQGTRLTVV.

The J gene is TRBJ2-1, the V gene TRBV20-1; 7 bases agree with TRBD2. The CDR3 runs 18 residues. J was trimmed by 2 bases and V by 0 bases; bases with no gene match: 13. Germline-derived CDR1 and CDR2 are DFQATT and SNEGSKA (reference sequence). In DNA form, the CDR3 reads TGCAGTGCTAGAGATCTCATTCGTCCGGGGGGTACCTACAATGAGCAGTTCTTC. Encoded protein: CSARDLIRPGGTYNEQFF.

This clonotype was counted a few times. This chain uses TRBV6-1 with TRBJ2-3; D ambiguous. Per germline, CDR1 MNHNS and CDR2 SASEGT. V lost 7 bases and J lost 2, with 4 bases in between. The CDR3 has 11 residues. CDR3 sequence reads: CASKVTDTQYF. The CDR3 DNA reads TGTGCCAGCAAGGTCACAGATACGCAGTATTTT.

CDR3 in amino acids: CASTPGPNEQFF. DNA for the CDR3: TGTGCCAGCACCCCGGGACCTAATGAGCAGTTCTTC. V usage is TRBV2 and J usage is TRBJ2-1; D is tentatively TRBD1 or TRBD2 (5 bases each). V was pared by 7 bases and J by 7 bases, with 11 bases between. CDR1 and CDR2 from the germline V gene are SNHLY and FYNNEI. The CDR3 runs 12 residues.

Ten or more counts support this clonotype. This chain uses TRBV3-1 with TRBJ2-2; TRBD2 matches 9 bases. Germline trimming cut 4 bases from V and 2 bases from J; bases unmatched to any gene: 11. There are 18 residues in the CDR3. The germline V gene encodes CDR1 LGHDT and CDR2 YNNKEL (reference sequence). The CDR3 is CASSLIIAGASNTGELFF. The CDR3 bases are TGTGCCAGCAGCCTAATAATAGCGGGAGCCTCCAACACCGGGGAGCTGTTTTTT.

In its sample, this clonotype was seen a few times. The chain employs TRBV10-2 and TRBJ2-3; 14 bases fit TRBD2. Trimming took 6 bases from V and 3 from J; bases not matched to a gene: 8. Germline CDR1 WSHSY, CDR2 SAAADI. The CDR3 loop spans 17 amino acids. In nucleotides, the CDR3 is TGCGCCAGCAGCCGGACTAGCGGGGGGATTTGGACAGATACGCAGTATTTT. Its translation is CASSRTSGGIWTDTQYF.

This clonotype was detected only a few times. The rearrangement links TRBV7-2 to TRBJ2-1; TRBD2 matches 11 bases. After removal of 6 bases from V and 4 bases from J, the junction contained 5 bases not matched to a gene. The CDR3 runs to 15 residues. Germline values: CDR1 SGHTA, CDR2 FQGNSA. The CDR3 protein is CASRALAGAYNEQFF. CDR3 DNA: TGTGCCAGCAGAGCACTAGCGGGAGCTTACAATGAGCAGTTCTTC.

CDR3 in amino acids: CASSLGRESQYF. CDR3 nucleotides: TGTGCCAGCAGCCTCGGACGGGAGTCCCAGTACTTC. The gene calls are TRBV5-5 and TRBJ2-5; tentatively, D is TRBD2 (6 bases). V was pared by 4 bases and J by 9 bases, with 13 bases between. The CDR3 has 12 amino acids. Germline loops: CDR1 SGHKS, CDR2 YYEKEE (reference sequence).

This chain uses TRBV7-9 with TRBJ2-5; tentative D call: TRBD1 (6 bases). CDR3 size: 13 residues. With 8 bases removed from V and 3 bases from J, the gap between germline ends came to 13 bases. The germline V gene has CDR1 SEHNR and CDR2 FQNEAQ (reference sequence). CDR3 region: CASALQGEETQYF. In DNA, the CDR3 is TGTGCCAGCGCCTTACAGGGAGAAGAGACCCAGTACTTC.

The rearrangement uses TRBV5-1 and TRBJ2-5; D is ambiguous. Trimming stripped 1 base from V and 1 base from J, with 11 bases between. This CDR3 is 15 amino acids long. Germline loops: CDR1 SGHRS, CDR2 YFSETQ. The CDR3 bases are TGCGCCAGCAGCTTGTTCTCGGGCAGCCAAGAGACCCAGTACTTC. This gives the protein CASSLFSGSQETQYF.

This clonotype has ten or more counts. J is TRBJ1-5 and V is TRBV4-1; no clear D gene. Per the germline V gene, CDR1 is MGHRA and CDR2 is YSYEKL. Trimming stripped 1 base from V and 3 bases from J, with 4 bases between. The CDR3 is 13 residues long. The CDR3 loop is CASSQVVNQPQHF. The CDR3 DNA sequence: TGCGCCAGCAGCCAAGTCGTCAATCAGCCCCAGCATTTT.

This clonotype has more than one count but fewer than ten. This sequence joins TRBV10-3 and TRBJ2-7; D gene unclear. The V gene's germline CDR1 is ENHRY and CDR2 SYGVKD. The V end lost 4 bases, the J end lost 0 bases, and 13 bases lay between the germline ends. The CDR3 is 15 amino acids. CDR3 region: CAISGSSGGSYEQYF. The CDR3 nucleotides are TGTGCCATCAGTGGTTCCTCTGGCGGCTCCTACGAGCAGTACTTC.

This chain joins TRBV6-6 and TRBJ1-5; the D is unclear. This CDR3 comprises 12 residues. Trimming removed 3 bases from V and 3 bases from J, with 3 bases in between. Germline loops: CDR1 MNHNY, CDR2 SVGAGI (reference sequence). This CDR3 is CASSYDNQPQHF. CDR3 coding DNA: TGTGCCAGCAGTTATGACAATCAGCCCCAGCATTTT.

In its sample, this clonotype was seen many times. This chain uses TRBV5-1 with TRBJ2-2; 8 bases map to TRBD2. The V gene's germline CDR1 is SGHRS and CDR2 YFSETQ. The CDR3 is made up of 15 amino acids. The V and J ends lost 4 bases and 0 bases, in that order; junction bases with no gene match: 2. The CDR3 nucleotides are TGCGCCAGCAGCCCGGGAGGGGCGAACACCGGGGAGCTGTTTTTT. Protein product: CASSPGGANTGELFF.

The sample holds many counts of this clonotype. J is TRBJ2-3 and V is TRBV6-1; D is unclear. Germline-derived CDR1 and CDR2 are MNHNS and SASEGT. The CDR3 length is 15 residues. V lost 5 bases and J 6 bases, leaving 18 bases between the germline ends. In nucleotides, the CDR3 is TGTGCCAGCAGTCGGGCGCAGGCTGGATCGGATACGCAGTATTTT. It encodes CASSRAQAGSDTQYF.

For the CDR3, the DNA is TGTGCCAGCAGCGCCAGAGTAAACGGGGAGCTGTTTTTT. Translating gives CASSARVNGELFF. This sequence joins TRBV7-3 and TRBJ2-2; D ambiguous. Germline CDR1 is SGHTA and CDR2 is FQGTGA. V was trimmed by 5 bases and J by 7 bases, leaving 11 bases between them. The CDR3 is made up of 13 amino acids. Full variable domain (missing parts from reference TRBV7-3 and TRBJ2-2): GAGVSQTPSNKVTEKGKYVELRCDPISGHTALYWYRQSLGQGPEFLIYFQGTGAADDSGLPNDRFFAVRPEGSVSTLKIQRTERGDSAVYLCASSARVNGELFFGEGSRLTVL.

The chain carries TRBV20-1 and TRBJ2-5; weak D call: TRBD2 (6 bases). Trimming removed 1 base from V and 5 bases from J, with 14 bases in between. Germline CDR1 and CDR2: DFQATT and SNEGSKA (reference sequence). CDR3 length equals 14 residues. The CDR3 protein is CSARVPRGWETQYF. The DNA of the CDR3 is TGCAGTGCTAGAGTCCCTCGGGGGTGGGAGACCCAGTACTTC.